This paragraph reports one T cell receptor beta chain. The target of this receptor is not known. Per-nucleotide qualities are absent, and no much larger clonotype sits a single base away. The entry originates in a study of CD8 T cells in ankylosing spondylitis (dated by TCRdb to about 2017). In the study overall: The study set out to find disease-linked TCR variants by profiling T cell receptor beta repertoires in ankylosing spondylitis patients and healthy donors. The full study cohort comprised around 25 ankylosing spondylitis patients and 85 to 120 healthy donors. Peripheral blood was sampled, and synovial fluid was additionally collected from ankylosing spondylitis patients.

The germline V gene sets CDR1 to SGHRS and CDR2 to YFSETQ. The CDR3 measures 14 amino acids from cysteine to phenylalanine. Kept here is only the CDR3 DNA, which spans 42 bases and is read in frame from base 1. V and J lose 4 bases and 3 bases, and a span of 10 bases separates them. The listed sequencing device is Illumina HiSeq 2500. TCR beta libraries were prepared by quantitative 5'-RACE with molecular barcodes. Turning to the authors' computational methods: Disease-linked TCR variants were identified with a new computational method built on a probabilistic model of VDJ rearrangement. TCRdb took the public reads, trimmed them with fastp at Q25, ran MiXCR for clone calling and kept in-frame beta chains. Entries are consolidated by CDR3 protein sequence, retaining the most common genes and DNA. These V and J calls are TCRdb output, not the study's own analysis. Here the sample has some 840,000 distinct CDR3 sequences; roughly 12% occur a single time. In total, the top ten clones hold more than 0.5% of the sample.

On the study overall, not on this receptor specifically: Some motif variants were previously reported in synovial fluid and blood of reactive arthritis patients, suggesting common disease-initiation mechanisms. The disease-linked clones showed a CD8+ phenotype and occurred at relatively low frequencies in peripheral blood. A TCR beta motif of fewer than 10 highly homologous amino acid variants appeared characteristic of blood from ankylosing spondylitis patients. According to the report, matched synovial fluid samples from ankylosing spondylitis patients were significantly enriched for the disease-linked clones.

Sequenced input: blood, either unsorted or a sorted T cell fraction (not recorded which). This chain joins TRBV5-1 to TRBJ2-2; the D gene is possibly TRBD1 or TRBD2, each agreeing over 6 bases. The receptor was derived from a male donor with ankylosing spondylitis. The CDR3: CASSRRGDTGELFF. The nucleotide sequence reads TGCGCCAGCAGCCGGAGGGGGGACACCGGGGAGCTGTTTTTT.